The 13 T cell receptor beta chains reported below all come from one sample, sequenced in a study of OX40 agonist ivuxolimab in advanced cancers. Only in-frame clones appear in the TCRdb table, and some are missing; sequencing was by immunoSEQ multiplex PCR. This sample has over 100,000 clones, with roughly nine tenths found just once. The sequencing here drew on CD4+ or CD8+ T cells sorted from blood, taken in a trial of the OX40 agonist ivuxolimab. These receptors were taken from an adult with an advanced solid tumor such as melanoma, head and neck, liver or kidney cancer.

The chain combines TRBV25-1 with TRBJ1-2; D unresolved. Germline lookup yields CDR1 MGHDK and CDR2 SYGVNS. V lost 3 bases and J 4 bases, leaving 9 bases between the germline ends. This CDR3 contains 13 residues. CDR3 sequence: CASSDLGSYGYTF. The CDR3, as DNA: TGTGCCAGCAGTGACCTCGGCTCCTATGGCTACACCTTC.

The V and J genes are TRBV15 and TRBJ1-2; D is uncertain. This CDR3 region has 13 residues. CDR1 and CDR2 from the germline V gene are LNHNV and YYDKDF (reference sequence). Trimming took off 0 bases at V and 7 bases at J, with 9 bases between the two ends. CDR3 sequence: CATSRDAISGYTF. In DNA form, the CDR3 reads TGTGCCACCAGCAGAGATGCGATAAGTGGCTACACCTTC.

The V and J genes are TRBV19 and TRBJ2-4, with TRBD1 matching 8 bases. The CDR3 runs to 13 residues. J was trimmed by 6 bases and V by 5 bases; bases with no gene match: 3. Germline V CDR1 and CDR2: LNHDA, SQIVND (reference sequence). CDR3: CASSAGQGNIQYF. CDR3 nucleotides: TGTGCCAGTAGTGCCGGACAGGGAAACATTCAGTACTTC.

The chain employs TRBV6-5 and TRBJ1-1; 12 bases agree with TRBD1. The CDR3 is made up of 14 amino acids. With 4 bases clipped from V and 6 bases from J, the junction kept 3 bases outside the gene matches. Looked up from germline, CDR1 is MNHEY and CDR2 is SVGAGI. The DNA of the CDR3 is TGTGCCAGCAGTTCTCGGGACAGGGGGCCTGAAGCTTTCTTT. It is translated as CASSSRDRGPEAFF.

CDR3 protein: CASIRTGGFPEAFF. The CDR3 bases are TGTGCCAGTATTAGGACAGGGGGCTTCCCTGAAGCTTTCTTT. The chain employs TRBV19 and TRBJ1-1; TRBD1 aligns across 11 bases. Germline V gene data show CDR1 as LNHDA and CDR2 as SQIVND (reference sequence). The CDR3 is made up of 14 amino acids. The trim removed 7 bases at V and 6 bases at J, leaving 7 bases unmatched.

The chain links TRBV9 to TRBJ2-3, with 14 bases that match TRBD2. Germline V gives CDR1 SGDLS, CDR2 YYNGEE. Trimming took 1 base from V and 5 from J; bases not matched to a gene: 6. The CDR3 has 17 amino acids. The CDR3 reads CASSVRTSGGSGDTQYF. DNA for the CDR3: TGTGCCAGCAGCGTAAGGACTAGCGGGGGGAGTGGAGATACGCAGTATTTT.

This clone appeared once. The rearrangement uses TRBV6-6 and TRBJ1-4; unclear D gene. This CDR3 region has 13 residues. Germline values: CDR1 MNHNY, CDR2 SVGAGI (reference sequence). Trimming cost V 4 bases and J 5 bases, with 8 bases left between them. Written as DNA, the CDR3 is TGTGCCAGCAGTTCTACAGAAAATGAAAAACTGTTTTTT. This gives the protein CASSSTENEKLFF.

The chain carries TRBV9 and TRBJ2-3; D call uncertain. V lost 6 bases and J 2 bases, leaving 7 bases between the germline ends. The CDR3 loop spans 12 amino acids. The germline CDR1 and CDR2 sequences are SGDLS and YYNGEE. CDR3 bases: TGTGCCAGCAAAGGTCCCACAGATACGCAGTATTTT. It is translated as CASKGPTDTQYF.

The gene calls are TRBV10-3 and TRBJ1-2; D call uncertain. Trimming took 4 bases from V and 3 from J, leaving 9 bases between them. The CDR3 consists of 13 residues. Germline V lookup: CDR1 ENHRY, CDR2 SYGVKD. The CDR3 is CAISGADDYGYTF. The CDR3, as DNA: TGTGCCATCAGTGGGGCAGACGACTATGGCTACACCTTC.

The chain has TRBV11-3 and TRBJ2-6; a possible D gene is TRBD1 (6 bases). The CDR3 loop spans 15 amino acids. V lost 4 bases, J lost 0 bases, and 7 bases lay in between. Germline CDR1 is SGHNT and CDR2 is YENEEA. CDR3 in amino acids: CASSSGVSGANVLTF. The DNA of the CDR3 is TGTGCCAGCAGCTCAGGGGTCTCTGGGGCCAACGTCCTGACTTTC.

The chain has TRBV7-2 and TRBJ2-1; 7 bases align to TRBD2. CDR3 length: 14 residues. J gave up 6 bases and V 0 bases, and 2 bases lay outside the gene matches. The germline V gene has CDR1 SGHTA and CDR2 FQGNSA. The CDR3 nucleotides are TGTGCCAGCAGCTTAGCGCGACTAGCCAATGAGCAGTTCTTC. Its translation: CASSLARLANEQFF.

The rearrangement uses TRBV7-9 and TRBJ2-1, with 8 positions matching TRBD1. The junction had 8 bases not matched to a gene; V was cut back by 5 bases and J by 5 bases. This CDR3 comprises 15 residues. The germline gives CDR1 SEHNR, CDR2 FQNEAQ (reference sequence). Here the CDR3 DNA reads TGTGCCAGCAGCCTTGACAGGGGCGCCCACAATGAGCAGTTCTTC. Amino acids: CASSLDRGAHNEQFF. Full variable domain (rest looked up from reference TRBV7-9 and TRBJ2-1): DTGVSQNPRHKITKRGQNVTFRCDPISEHNRLYWYRQTLGQGPEFLTYFQNEAQLEKSRLLSDRFSAERPKGSFSTLEIQRTEQGDSAMYLCASSLDRGAHNEQFFGPGTRLTVL.

The CDR3 loop reads CASSYSIQEASYEQYF. The CDR3 DNA reads as TGTGCCAGCAGTTACTCGATCCAGGAAGCCTCCTACGAGCAGTACTTC. The genes are TRBV6-6 and TRBJ2-5; D gene unclear. The J call may be incorrect, as the DNA end agrees better with TRBJ2-7. This CDR3 spans 16 amino acids. Germline CDR1 is MNHNY and CDR2 is SVGAGI (reference sequence).